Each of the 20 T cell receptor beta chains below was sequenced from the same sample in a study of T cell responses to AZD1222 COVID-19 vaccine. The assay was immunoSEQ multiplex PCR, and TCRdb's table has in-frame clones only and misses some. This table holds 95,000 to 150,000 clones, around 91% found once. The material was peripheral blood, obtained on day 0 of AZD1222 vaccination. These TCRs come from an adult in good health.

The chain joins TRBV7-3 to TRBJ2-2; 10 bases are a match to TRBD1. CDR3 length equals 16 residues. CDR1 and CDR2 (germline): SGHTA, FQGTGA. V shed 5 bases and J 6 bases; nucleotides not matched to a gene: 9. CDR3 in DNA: TGTGCCAGCAGCCTCCAGGGACAGGGGTTACCCGGGGAGCTGTTTTTT. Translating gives CASSLQGQGLPGELFF.

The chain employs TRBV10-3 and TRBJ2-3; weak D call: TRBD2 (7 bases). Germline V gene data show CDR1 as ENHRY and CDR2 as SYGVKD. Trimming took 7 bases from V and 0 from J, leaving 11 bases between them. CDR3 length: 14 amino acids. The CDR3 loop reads CAIKGGGSTDTQYF. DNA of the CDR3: TGTGCCATCAAGGGGGGAGGGAGCACAGATACGCAGTATTTT.

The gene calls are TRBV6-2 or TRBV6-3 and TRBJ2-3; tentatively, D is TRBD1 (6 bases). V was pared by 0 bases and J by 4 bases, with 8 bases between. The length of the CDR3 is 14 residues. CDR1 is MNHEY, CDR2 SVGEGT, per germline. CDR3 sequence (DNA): TGTGCCAGCAGTTACTCGGCAGGGGCAGATACGCAGTATTTT. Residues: CASSYSAGADTQYF.

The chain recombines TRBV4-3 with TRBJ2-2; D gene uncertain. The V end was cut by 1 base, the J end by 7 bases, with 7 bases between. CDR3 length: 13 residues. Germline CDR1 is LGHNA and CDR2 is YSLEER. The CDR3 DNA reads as TGCGCCAGCAGCCAAGCCGCCGGCGGGGAGCTGTTTTTT. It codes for CASSQAAGGELFF.

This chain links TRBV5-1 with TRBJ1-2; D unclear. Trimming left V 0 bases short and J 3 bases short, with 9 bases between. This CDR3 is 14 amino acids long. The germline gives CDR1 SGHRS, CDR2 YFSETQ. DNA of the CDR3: TGCGCCAGCAGCTTGGTACGGCGGGACTATGGCTACACCTTC. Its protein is CASSLVRRDYGYTF.

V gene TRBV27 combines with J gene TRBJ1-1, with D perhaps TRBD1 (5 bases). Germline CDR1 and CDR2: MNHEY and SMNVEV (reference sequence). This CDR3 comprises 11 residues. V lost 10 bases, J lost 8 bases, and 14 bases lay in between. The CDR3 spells CATVLWGEAFF. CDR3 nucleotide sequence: TGTGCCACTGTGTTGTGGGGGGAAGCTTTCTTT.

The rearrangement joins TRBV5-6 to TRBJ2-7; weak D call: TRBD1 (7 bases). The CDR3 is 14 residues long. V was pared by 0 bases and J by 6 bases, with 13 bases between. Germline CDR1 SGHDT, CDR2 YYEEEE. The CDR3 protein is CASSLDRGGSEQYF. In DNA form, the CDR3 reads TGTGCCAGCAGCTTGGACAGGGGAGGAAGCGAGCAGTACTTC.

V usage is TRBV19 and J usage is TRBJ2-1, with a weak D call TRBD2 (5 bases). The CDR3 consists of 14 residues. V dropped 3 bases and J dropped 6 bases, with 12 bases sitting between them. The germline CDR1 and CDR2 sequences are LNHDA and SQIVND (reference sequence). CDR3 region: CASSIRGHSNEQFF. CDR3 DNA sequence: TGTGCCAGTAGTATCCGGGGTCATAGCAATGAGCAGTTCTTC.

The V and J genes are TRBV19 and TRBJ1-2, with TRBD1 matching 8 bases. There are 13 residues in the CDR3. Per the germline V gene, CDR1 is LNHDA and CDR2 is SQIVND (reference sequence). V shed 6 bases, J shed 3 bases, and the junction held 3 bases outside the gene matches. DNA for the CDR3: TGTGCCAGTAGAGGACAGGGCCACTATGGCTACACCTTC. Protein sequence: CASRGQGHYGYTF.

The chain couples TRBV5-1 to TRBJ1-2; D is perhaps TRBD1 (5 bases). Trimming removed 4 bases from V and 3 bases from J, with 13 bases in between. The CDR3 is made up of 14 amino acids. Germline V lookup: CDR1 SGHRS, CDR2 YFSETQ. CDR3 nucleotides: TGCGCCAGCAGCCTTTGGGGGGAGGACTATGGCTACACCTTC. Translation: CASSLWGEDYGYTF. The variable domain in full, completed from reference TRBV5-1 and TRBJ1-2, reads KAGVTQTPRYLIKTRGQQVTLSCSPISGHRSVSWYQQTPGQGLQFLFEYFSETQRNKGNFPGRFSGRQFSNSRSEMNVSTLELGDSALYLCASSLWGEDYGYTFGSGTRLTVV.

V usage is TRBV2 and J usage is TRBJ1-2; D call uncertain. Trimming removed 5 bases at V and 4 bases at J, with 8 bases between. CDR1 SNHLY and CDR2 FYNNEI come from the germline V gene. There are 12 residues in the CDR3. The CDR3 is CASSLNTYGYTF. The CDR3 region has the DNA TGTGCCAGCAGTCTGAATACCTATGGCTACACCTTC.

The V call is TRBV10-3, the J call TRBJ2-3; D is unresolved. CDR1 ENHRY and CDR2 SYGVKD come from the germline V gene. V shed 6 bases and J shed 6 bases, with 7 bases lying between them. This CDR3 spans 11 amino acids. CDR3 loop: CAISDRDTQYF. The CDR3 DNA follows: TGTGCCATCAGCGATAGGGATACGCAGTATTTT.

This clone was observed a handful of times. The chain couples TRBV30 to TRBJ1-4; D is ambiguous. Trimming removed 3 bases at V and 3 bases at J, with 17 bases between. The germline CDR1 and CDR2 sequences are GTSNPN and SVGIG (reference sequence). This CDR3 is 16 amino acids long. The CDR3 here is CAWSQMRMRANEKLFF. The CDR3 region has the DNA TGTGCCTGGAGCCAAATGAGGATGAGGGCTAATGAAAAACTGTTTTTT.

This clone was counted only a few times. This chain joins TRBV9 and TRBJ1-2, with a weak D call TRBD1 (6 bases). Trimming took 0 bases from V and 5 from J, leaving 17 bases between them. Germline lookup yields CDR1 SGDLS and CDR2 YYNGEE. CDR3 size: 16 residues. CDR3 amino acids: CASSVGIGGSGYGYTF. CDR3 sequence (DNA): TGTGCCAGCAGCGTAGGGATAGGGGGGTCCGGGTATGGCTACACCTTC.

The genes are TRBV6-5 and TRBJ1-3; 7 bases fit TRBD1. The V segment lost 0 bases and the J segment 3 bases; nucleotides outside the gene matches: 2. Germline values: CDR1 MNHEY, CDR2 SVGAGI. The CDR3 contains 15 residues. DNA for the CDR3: TGTGCCAGCAGTTACTCAGGACAGGTTGGAAACACCATATATTTT. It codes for CASSYSGQVGNTIYF.

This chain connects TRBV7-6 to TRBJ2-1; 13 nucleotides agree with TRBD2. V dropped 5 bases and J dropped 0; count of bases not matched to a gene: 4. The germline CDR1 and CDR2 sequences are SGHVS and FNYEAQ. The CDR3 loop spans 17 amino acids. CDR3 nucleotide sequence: TGTGCCAGCAGCCTTTGGACTAGCGGGAGCTCCTACAATGAGCAGTTCTTC. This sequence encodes CASSLWTSGSSYNEQFF.

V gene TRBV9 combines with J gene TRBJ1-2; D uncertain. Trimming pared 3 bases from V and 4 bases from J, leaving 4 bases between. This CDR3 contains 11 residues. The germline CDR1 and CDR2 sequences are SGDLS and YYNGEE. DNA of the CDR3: TGTGCCAGCAGCGACAGCTATGGCTACACCTTC. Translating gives CASSDSYGYTF. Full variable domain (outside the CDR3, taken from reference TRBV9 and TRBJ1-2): DSGVTQTPKHLITATGQRVTLRCSPRSGDLSVYWYQQSLDQGLQFLIQYYNGEERAKGNILERFSAQQFPDLHSELNLSSLELGDSALYFCASSDSYGYTFGSGTRLTVV.

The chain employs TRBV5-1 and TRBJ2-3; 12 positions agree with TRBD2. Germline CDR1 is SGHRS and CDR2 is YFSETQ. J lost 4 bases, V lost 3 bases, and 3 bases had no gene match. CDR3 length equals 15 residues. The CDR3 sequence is CASSSLAGGPDTQYF. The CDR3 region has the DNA TGCGCCAGCAGCTCACTAGCGGGAGGCCCAGATACGCAGTATTTT.

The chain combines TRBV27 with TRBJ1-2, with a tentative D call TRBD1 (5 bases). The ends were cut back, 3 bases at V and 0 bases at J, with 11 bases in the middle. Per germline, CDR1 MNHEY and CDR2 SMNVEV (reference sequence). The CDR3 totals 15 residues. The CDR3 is CASSFDTTANYGYTF. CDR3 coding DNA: TGTGCCAGCAGTTTCGATACGACAGCTAACTATGGCTACACCTTC.

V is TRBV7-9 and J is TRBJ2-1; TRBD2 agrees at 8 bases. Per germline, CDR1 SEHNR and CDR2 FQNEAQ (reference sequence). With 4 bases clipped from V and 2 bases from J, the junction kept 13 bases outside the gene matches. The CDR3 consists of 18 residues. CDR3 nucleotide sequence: TGTGCCAGCAGCTCGACTAGCGCCGTTAGTCGTGCCTACAATGAGCAGTTCTTC. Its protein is CASSSTSAVSRAYNEQFF.